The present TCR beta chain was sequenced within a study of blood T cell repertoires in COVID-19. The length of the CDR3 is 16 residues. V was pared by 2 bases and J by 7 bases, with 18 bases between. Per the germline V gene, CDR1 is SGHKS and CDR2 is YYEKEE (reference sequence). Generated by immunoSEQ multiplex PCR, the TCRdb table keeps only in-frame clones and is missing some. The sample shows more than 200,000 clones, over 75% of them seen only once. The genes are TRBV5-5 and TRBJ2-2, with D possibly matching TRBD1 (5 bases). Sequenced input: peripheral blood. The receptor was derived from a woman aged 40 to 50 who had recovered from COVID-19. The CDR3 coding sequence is TGTGCCAGCAGCTTACACCAACAGGTGGATGGCGGGGAGCTGTTTTTT. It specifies CASSLHQQVDGGELFF.